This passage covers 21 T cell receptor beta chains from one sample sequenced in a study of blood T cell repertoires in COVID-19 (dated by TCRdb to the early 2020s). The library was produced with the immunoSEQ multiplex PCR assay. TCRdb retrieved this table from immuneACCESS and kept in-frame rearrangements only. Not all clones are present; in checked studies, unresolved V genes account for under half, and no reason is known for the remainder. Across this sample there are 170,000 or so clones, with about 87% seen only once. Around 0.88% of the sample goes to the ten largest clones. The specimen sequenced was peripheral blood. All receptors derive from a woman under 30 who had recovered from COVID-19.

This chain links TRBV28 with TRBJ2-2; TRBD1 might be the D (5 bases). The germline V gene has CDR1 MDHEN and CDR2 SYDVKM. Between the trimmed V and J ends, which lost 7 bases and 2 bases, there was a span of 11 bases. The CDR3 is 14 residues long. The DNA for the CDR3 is TGTGCCAGCAAAGGGCAGGGCAACACCGGGGAGCTGTTTTTT. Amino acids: CASKGQGNTGELFF.

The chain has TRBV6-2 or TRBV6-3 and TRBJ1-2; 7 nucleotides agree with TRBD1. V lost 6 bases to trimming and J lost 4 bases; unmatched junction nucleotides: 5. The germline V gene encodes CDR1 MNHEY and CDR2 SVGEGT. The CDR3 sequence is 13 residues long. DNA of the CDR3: TGTGCCAGCAGCTTGGGACAGCTCTATGGCTACACCTTC. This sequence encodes CASSLGQLYGYTF.

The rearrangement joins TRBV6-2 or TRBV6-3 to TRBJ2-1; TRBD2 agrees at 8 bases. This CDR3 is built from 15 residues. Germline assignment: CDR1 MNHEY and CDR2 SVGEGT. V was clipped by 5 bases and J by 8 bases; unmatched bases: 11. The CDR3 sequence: CASSITSGGGHEQFF. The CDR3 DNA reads TGTGCCAGCAGTATAACTAGCGGAGGCGGCCATGAGCAGTTCTTC.

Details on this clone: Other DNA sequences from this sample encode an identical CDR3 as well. For the CDR3, the DNA is TGCAGCGCGGGGACAGGGGCTAACTATGGCTACACCTTC. Translating it yields CSAGTGANYGYTF. This chain uses TRBV29-1 with TRBJ1-2; 10 nucleotides match TRBD1. From germline, CDR1 is SQVTM and CDR2 ANQGSEA. V gave up 7 bases and J gave up 0 bases; unmatched junction bases: 2. This CDR3 has 13 amino acids.

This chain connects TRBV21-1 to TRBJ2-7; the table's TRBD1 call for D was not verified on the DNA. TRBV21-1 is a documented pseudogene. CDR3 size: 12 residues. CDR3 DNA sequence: TGTGCCATCCTCAGGATCCCCTACGAGCAGTACGTC. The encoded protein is CAILRIPYEQYV.

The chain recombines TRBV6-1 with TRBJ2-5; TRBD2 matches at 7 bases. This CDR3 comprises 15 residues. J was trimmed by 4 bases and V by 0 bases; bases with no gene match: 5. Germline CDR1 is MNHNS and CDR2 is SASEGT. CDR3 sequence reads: CASSEAGGWIETQYF. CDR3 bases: TGTGCCAGCAGTGAAGCGGGAGGGTGGATAGAGACCCAGTACTTC.

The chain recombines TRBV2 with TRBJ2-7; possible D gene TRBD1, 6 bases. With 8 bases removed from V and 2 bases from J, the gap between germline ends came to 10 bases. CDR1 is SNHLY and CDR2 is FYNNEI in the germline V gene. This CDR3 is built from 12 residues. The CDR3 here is CASADSTYEQYV. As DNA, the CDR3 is TGTGCCAGCGCGGACAGCACCTACGAGCAGTACGTC.

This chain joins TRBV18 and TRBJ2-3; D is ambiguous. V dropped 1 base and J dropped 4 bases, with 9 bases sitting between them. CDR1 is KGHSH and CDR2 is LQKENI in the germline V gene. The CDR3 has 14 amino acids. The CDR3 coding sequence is TGTGCCAGCTCACCACGAGCTAGATCAGATACGCAGTATTTT. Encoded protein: CASSPRARSDTQYF.

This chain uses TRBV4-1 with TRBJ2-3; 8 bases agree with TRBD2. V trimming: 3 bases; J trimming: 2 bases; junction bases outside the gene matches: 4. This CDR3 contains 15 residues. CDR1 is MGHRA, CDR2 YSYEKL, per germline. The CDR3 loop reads CASSQVAGTTDTQYF. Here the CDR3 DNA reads TGCGCCAGCAGCCAGGTAGCGGGGACCACAGATACGCAGTATTTT.

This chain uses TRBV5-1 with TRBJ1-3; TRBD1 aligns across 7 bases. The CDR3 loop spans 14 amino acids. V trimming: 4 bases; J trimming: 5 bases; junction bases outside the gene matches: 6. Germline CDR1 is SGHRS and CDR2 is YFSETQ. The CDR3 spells CASSAGQERNTIYF. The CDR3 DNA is TGCGCCAGCAGCGCCGGACAGGAAAGAAACACCATATATTTT.

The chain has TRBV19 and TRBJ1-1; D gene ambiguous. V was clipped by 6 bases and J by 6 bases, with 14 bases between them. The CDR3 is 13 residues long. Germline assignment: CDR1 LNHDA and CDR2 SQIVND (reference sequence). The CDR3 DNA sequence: TGTGCCAGTAGCCTTCTCGTGTCGGCTGAAGCTTTCTTT. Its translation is CASSLLVSAEAFF. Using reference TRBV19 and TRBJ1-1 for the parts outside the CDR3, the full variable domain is DGGITQSPKYLFRKEGQNVTLSCEQNLNHDAMYWYRQDPGQGLRLIYYSQIVNDFQKGDIAEGYSVSREKKESFPLTVTSAQKNPTAFYLCASSLLVSAEAFFGQGTRLTVV.

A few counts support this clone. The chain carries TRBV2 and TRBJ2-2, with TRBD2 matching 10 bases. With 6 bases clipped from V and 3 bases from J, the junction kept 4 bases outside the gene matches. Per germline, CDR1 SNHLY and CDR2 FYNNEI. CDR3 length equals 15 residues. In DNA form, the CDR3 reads TGTGCCAGCAGCGAGGGACTAGCGTACACCGGGGAGCTGTTTTTT. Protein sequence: CASSEGLAYTGELFF.

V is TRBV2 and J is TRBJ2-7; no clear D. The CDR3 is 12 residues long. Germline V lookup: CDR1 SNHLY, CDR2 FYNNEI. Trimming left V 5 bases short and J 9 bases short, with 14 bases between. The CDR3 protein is CASSTTGYRQYV. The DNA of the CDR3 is TGTGCCAGCAGTACCACCGGGTATCGGCAGTACGTC.

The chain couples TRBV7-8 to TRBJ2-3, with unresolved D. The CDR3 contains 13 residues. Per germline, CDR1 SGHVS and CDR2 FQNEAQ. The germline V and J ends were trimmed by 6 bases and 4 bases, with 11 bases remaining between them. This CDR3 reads CASSSLRADTQYF. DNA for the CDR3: TGTGCCAGCAGTTCCCTTAGAGCAGATACGCAGTATTTT.

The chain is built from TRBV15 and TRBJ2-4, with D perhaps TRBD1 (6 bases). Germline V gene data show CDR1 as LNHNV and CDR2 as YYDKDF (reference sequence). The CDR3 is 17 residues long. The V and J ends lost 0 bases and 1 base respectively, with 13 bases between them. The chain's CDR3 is CATSRDGTGRAKNIQYF. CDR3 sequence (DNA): TGTGCCACCAGCAGAGATGGTACAGGGCGGGCCAAAAACATTCAGTACTTC. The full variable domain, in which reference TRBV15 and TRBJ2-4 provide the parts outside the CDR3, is DAMVIQNPRYQVTQFGKPVTLSCSQTLNHNVMYWYQQKSSQAPKLLFHYYDKDFNNEADTPDNFQSRRPNTSFCFLDIRSPGLGDTAMYLCATSRDGTGRAKNIQYFGAGTRLSVL.

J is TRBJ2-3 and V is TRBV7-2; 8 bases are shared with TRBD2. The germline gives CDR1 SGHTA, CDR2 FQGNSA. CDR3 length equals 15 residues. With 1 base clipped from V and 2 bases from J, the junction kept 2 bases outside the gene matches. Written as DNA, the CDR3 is TGTGCCAGCAGCTTAGACGGGAGGGACACAGATACGCAGTATTTT. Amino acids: CASSLDGRDTDTQYF.

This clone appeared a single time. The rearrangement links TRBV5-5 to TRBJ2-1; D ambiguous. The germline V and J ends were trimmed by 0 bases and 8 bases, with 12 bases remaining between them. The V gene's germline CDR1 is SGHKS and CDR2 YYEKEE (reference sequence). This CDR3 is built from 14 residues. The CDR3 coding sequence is TGTGCCAGCAGCTTGGACGCTACGCTCGATGAGCAGTTCTTC. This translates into CASSLDATLDEQFF.

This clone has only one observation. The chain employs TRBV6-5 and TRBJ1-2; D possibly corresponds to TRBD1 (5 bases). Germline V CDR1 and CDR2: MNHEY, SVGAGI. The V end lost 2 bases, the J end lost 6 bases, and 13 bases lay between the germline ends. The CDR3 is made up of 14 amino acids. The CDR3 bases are TGTGCCAGCAGTTACGACAGAGAGAGCAATGGCTACACCTTC. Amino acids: CASSYDRESNGYTF.

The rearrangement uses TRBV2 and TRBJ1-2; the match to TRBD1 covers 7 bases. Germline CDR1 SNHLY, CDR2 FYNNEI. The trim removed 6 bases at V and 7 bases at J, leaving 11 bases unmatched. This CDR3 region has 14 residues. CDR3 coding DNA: TGTGCCAGCAGAAGAGACAGGGTCGGGGGTGGCTACACCTTC. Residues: CASRRDRVGGGYTF. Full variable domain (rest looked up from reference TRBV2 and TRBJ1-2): EPEVTQTPSHQVTQMGQEVILRCVPISNHLYFYWYRQILGQKVEFLVSFYNNEISEKSEIFDDQFSVERPDGSNFTLKIRSTKLEDSAMYFCASRRDRVGGGYTFGSGTRLTVV.

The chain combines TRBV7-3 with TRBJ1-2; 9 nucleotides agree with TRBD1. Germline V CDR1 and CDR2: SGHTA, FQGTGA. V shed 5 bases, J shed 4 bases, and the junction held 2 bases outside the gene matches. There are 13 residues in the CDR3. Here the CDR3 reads CASSRTGAYGYTF. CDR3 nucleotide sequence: TGTGCCAGCAGCCGGACAGGGGCCTATGGCTACACCTTC.

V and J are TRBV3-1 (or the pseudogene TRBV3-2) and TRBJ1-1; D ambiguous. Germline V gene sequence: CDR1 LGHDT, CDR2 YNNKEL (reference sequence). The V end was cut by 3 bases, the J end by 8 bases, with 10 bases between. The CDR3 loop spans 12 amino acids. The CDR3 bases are TGTGCCAGCAGCCACCCGGGAGAGGAAGCTTTCTTT. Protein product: CASSHPGEEAFF.